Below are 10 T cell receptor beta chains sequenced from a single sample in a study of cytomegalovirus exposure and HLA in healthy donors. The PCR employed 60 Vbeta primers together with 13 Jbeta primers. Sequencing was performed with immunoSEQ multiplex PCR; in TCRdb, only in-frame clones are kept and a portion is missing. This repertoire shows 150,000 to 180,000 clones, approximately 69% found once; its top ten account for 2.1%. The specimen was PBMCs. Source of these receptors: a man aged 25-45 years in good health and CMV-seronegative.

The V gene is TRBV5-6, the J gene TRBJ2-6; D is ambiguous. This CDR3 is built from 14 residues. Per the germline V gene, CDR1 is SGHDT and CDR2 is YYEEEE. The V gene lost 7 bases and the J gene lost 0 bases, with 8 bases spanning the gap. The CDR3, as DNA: TGTGCCAGCCTTACCTACTCTGGGGCCAACGTCCTGACTTTC. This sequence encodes CASLTYSGANVLTF.

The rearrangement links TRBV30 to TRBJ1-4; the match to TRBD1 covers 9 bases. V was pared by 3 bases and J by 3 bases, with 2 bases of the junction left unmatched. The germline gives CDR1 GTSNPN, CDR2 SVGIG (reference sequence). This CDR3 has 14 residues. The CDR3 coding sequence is TGTGCCTGGAGGGGACAGGGCCCTAATGAAAAACTGTTTTTT. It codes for CAWRGQGPNEKLFF. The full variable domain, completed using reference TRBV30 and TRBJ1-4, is SQTIHQWPATLVQPVGSPLSLECTVEGTSNPNLYWYRQAAGRGLQLLFYSVGIGQISSEVPQNLSASRPQDRQFILSSKKLLLSDSGFYLCAWRGQGPNEKLFFGSGTQLSVL.

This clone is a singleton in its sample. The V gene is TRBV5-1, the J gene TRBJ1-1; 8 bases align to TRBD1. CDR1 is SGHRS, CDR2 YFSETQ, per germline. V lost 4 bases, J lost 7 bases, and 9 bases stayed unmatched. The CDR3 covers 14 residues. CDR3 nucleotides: TGCGCCAGCAGCCCCCTGGGCAGGGGGCATGAAGCTTTCTTT. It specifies CASSPLGRGHEAFF.

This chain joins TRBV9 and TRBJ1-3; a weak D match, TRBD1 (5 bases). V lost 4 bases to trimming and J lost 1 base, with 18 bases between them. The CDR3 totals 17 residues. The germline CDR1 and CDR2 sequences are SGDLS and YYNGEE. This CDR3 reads CASSTFLLQGSGNTIYF. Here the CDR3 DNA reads TGTGCCAGCAGCACCTTCCTTCTTCAGGGTTCTGGAAACACCATATATTTT.

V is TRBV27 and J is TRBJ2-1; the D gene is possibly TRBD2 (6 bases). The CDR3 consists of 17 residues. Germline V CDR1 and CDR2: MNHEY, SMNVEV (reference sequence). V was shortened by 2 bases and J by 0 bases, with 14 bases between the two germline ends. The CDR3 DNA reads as TGTGCCAGCAGTTTAAACGGCGGGGTCCTCTCCTACAATGAGCAGTTCTTC. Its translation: CASSLNGGVLSYNEQFF.

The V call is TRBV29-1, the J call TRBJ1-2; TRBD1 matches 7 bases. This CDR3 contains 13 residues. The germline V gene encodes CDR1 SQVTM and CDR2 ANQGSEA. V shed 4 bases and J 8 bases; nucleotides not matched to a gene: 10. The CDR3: CSVVEGALGGYTF. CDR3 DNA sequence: TGCAGCGTTGTAGAGGGGGCCCTCGGGGGCTACACCTTC.

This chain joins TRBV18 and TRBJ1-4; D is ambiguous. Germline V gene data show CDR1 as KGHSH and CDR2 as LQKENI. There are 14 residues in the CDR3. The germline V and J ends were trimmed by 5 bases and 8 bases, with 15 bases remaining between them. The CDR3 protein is CASSTGDQREKLFF. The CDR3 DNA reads TGTGCCAGCTCAACCGGGGATCAGAGGGAAAAACTGTTTTTT.

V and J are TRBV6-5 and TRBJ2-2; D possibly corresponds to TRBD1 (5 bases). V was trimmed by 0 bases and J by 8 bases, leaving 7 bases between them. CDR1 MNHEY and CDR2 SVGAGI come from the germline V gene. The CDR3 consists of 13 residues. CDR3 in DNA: TGTGCCAGCAGTTACTCGAAGGGGGGGGAGCTGTTTTTT. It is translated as CASSYSKGGELFF.

The CDR3 protein is CASSDAAGGRTDTQYF. The DNA of the CDR3 is TGCGCCAGCAGTGATGCGGCGGGGGGGCGCACAGATACGCAGTATTTT. The chain links TRBV10-2 to TRBJ2-3; 9 positions agree with TRBD2. V was pared by 3 bases and J by 1 base, with 5 bases of the junction left unmatched. Germline V gives CDR1 WSHSY, CDR2 SAAADI. The CDR3 has 16 residues.

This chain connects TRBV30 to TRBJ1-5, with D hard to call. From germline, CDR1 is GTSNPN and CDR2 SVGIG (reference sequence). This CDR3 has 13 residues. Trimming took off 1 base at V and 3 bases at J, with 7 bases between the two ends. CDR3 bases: TGTGCCTGGAGTGACAGTTACAATCAGCCCCAGCATTTT. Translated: CAWSDSYNQPQHF.